Listed below are T cell receptor beta chains from one sample, sequenced in a study of blood T cell repertoires in COVID-19. Sequenced by immunoSEQ multiplex PCR; TCRdb stores in-frame clones only, minus some. The sample holds tens of thousands of clones, 86% seen once. Sequencing was carried out using peripheral blood. Source of these receptors: a human donor in a cohort sampled during active COVID-19. The CDR3 runs from the conserved cysteine through the conserved F or W. D genes are given only for firm matches. Clone size is stated in some rows and not others, as once, few, many or a class when expanded.

>TRBD1|TRBJ1-2|TRBV7-2|-
CASKLGGTGGGWGGYTF
TGTGCCAGCAAGCTTGGAGGGACAGGGGGCGGTTGGGGTGGCTACACCTTC
>-|TRBJ1-2|TRBV29-1|-
CSAKEDLGGYTF
TGCAGCGCGAAGGAGGATCTGGGGGGCTACACCTTC
>-|TRBJ2-1|TRBV9|few
CASSARSPTGYNEQFF
TGTGCCAGCAGCGCCAGGAGCCCGACAGGCTACAATGAGCAGTTCTTC
>TRBD2|TRBJ2-1|TRBV5-1|-
CASSSVAGTSYNEQFF
TGCGCCAGCAGCTCGGTAGCGGGAACCTCCTACAATGAGCAGTTCTTC
>-|TRBJ1-1|TRBV4-1|-
CASSQSLEAFF
TGCGCCAGCAGCCAATCCCTGGAGGCTTTCTTT
>TRBD2|TRBJ2-7|TRBV3-1/TRBV3-2|-
CASSQDLETSGLPSYEQYF
TGTGCCAGCAGCCAAGATCTTGAGACTAGCGGATTACCCTCCTACGAGCAGTACTTC
>-|TRBJ2-3|TRBV5-1|-
CASSLEDYTDTQYF
TGCGCCAGCAGCTTGGAGGACTACACAGATACGCAGTATTTT
>-|TRBJ1-2|TRBV4-1|few
CASSQDRARGNYGYTF
TGCGCCAGCAGCCAAGATCGGGCGAGAGGGAACTATGGCTACACCTTC
>-|TRBJ1-3|TRBV5-4|-
CASSSPSSGNTIYF
TGTGCCAGCAGCTCACCGAGCTCTGGAAACACCATATATTTT
>TRBD2|TRBJ2-3|TRBV18|-
CASSPPGGAGGPAADTDTQYF
TGTGCCAGCTCACCACCGGGGGGAGCGGGGGGGCCAGCGGCGGACACAGATACGCAGTATTTT
>TRBD1|TRBJ1-2|TRBV19|-
CASSQGGARWGNYGYTF
TGTGCCAGTAGTCAAGGGGGCGCGAGATGGGGGAACTATGGCTACACCTTC
>-|TRBJ2-7|TRBV15|-
CATSKARRSAYEQYF
TGTGCCACCAGCAAAGCCCGTCGGAGTGCCTACGAGCAGTACTTC
>TRBD1|TRBJ2-1|TRBV4-2|-
CASSQGFGQGYDEQFF
TGTGCCAGCAGCCAAGGTTTCGGACAGGGGTACGATGAGCAGTTCTTC
>TRBD2|TRBJ2-1|TRBV2|-
CASSGQASGIHEQFF
TGTGCCAGCAGTGGGCAGGCTAGCGGGATCCATGAGCAGTTCTTC
>TRBD1|TRBJ2-1|TRBV12-5|-
CASGHGQGQQFF
TGTGCTAGTGGTCACGGACAGGGCCAGCAGTTCTTC
>-|TRBJ2-7|TRBV5-1|-
CASSPDGTRSYEQYF
TGCGCCAGCAGCCCGGACGGGACTCGCTCCTACGAGCAGTACTTC
>TRBD2|TRBJ2-5|TRBV4-1|few
CASSQPWGTSGNRKETQYF
TGCGCCAGCAGCCAACCTTGGGGAACTAGCGGGAACCGGAAAGAGACCCAGTACTTC
>-|TRBJ1-2|TRBV6-6|once
CASSPLNYGYTF
TGTGCCAGCAGTCCACTAAACTATGGCTACACCTTC
>-|TRBJ2-4|TRBV5-1|-
CASSSYGDRIQYF
TGCGCCAGCAGCTCCTACGGGGATCGAATTCAGTACTTC
>TRBD2|TRBJ2-1|TRBV5-1|-
CASSPTSGGAYEQFF
TGCGCCAGCAGCCCAACTAGCGGGGGGGCCTATGAGCAGTTCTTC
>TRBD2|TRBJ2-1|TRBV4-1|-
CASSHKGLLNYNEQFF
TGCGCCAGCAGCCACAAGGGACTACTTAATTACAATGAGCAGTTCTTC
>TRBD1|TRBJ1-6|TRBV5-8|-
CASSLDDRGRSPLHF
TGTGCCAGCAGCTTGGACGACAGGGGAAGATCACCCCTCCACTTT
>-|TRBJ2-3|TRBV5-1|-
CASSLSGGRGDTQYF
TGCGCCAGCAGCTTGTCAGGGGGGAGAGGAGATACGCAGTATTTT
>TRBD1|TRBJ1-1|TRBV7-9|once
CASSYLTGGTEAFF
TGTGCCAGCAGCTATTTAACAGGGGGCACTGAAGCTTTCTTT
>TRBD2|TRBJ2-1|TRBV27|-
CASSIRTSGDYNEQFF
TGTGCCAGCAGTATTCGGACTAGCGGGGACTACAATGAGCAGTTCTTC
>TRBD2|TRBJ2-3|TRBV5-1|-
CASSFGTSGTENTQYF
TGCGCCAGCAGCTTCGGGACTAGCGGGACGGAAAATACGCAGTATTTT
>TRBD1|TRBJ2-6|TRBV6-6|-
CDRDRPLGANVLTF
TGCGACCGGGACAGGCCGTTAGGGGCCAACGTCCTGACTTTC
>-|TRBJ2-5|TRBV25-1|-
CASSESTIEETQYF
TGTGCCAGCAGTGAATCCACGATAGAAGAGACCCAGTACTTC
>TRBD1|TRBJ2-3|TRBV5-4|-
CASNRDRGDTQYF
TGTGCCAGCAACCGGGACAGGGGTGATACGCAGTATTTT